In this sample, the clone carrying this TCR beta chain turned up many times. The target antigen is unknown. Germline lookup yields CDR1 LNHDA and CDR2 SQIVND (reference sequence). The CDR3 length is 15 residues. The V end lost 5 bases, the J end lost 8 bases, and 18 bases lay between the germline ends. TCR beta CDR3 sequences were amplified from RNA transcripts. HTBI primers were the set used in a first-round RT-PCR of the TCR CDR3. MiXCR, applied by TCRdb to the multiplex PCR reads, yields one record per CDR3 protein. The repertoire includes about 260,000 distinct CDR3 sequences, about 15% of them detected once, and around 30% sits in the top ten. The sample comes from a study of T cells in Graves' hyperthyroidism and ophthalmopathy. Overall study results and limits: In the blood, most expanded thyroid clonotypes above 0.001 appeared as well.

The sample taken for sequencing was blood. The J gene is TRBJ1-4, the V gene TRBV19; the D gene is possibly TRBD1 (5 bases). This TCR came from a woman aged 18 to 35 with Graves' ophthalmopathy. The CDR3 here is CASSPSGTPVEKLFF. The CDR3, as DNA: TGTGCCAGTAGTCCCTCCGGGACGCCGGTAGAAAAACTGTTTTTT.